A selection of T cell receptor beta chains follows, all from one sample in a study of shared clonotypes between healthy human individuals. Clones were sequenced by immunoSEQ multiplex PCR, and TCRdb holds only the in-frame ones, with some missing. The sample consists of 150,000 to 200,000 clones, around 93% of them appearing once. Sequencing input: naive CD4+ T cells sorted from blood. The receptors come from a woman aged 25 to 39 in good health. The CDR3 runs from the conserved cysteine through the conserved F or W. D genes are given only for firm matches. Part of the rows lack a size; the others show once, few, many or a class for expanded clones.

j_gene	abundance	v_gene	d_gene	CDR3aa	CDR3nt
TRBJ1-1	-	TRBV6-5	-	CASSYSQGTTEAFF	TGTGCCAGCAGTTACTCGCAGGGCACCACTGAAGCTTTCTTT
TRBJ2-2	-	TRBV28	-	CASSFRNTGELFF	TGTGCCAGCAGTTTTCGGAACACCGGGGAGCTGTTTTTT
TRBJ1-4	-	TRBV7-9	-	CASSFGGNEKLFF	TGTGCCAGCAGCTTCGGGGGTAATGAAAAACTGTTTTTT
TRBJ2-1	-	TRBV7-8	-	CASSLGSLAGSYNEQFF	TGTGCCAGCAGCTTAGGAAGTTTGGCGGGATCCTACAATGAGCAGTTCTTC
TRBJ1-2	-	TRBV5-6	-	CASSSLSGANYGYTF	TGTGCCAGCAGCTCATTGTCAGGGGCTAACTATGGCTACACCTTC
TRBJ2-2	-	TRBV27	-	CASSFSHSANTGELFF	TGTGCCAGCAGTTTTTCGCACTCCGCGAACACCGGGGAGCTGTTTTTT
TRBJ2-1	-	TRBV11-2	TRBD2	CASSPRLAGLNEQFF	TGTGCCAGCAGCCCCAGACTAGCGGGATTAAATGAGCAGTTCTTC
TRBJ2-7	-	TRBV28	TRBD1	CASSEGGDYDYEQYF	TGTGCCAGCAGTGAAGGGGGCGACTACGACTACGAGCAGTACTTC
TRBJ2-3	-	TRBV7-3	-	CASSLKTGSTDTQYF	TGTGCCAGCAGCTTAAAGACAGGAAGCACAGATACGCAGTATTTT
TRBJ2-7	-	TRBV11-2	-	CASSLDPEGTISHEQYF	TGTGCCAGCAGCTTAGATCCCGAGGGGACCATATCCCACGAGCAGTACTTC
TRBJ1-5	-	TRBV6-5	TRBD1	CASRPDRGVLPQHF	TGTGCCAGCAGACCCGACAGGGGGGTATTGCCCCAGCATTTT
TRBJ2-7	-	TRBV5-4	TRBD2	CASSAGLAGQTYEQYF	TGTGCCAGCAGCGCGGGACTAGCGGGCCAAACCTACGAGCAGTACTTC
TRBJ1-2	-	TRBV2	-	CASRGSSVNYGYTF	TGTGCCAGCAGGGGGTCCTCCGTTAACTATGGCTACACCTTC
TRBJ1-5	-	TRBV30	TRBD1	CAWDTGGNQPQHF	TGTGCCTGGGACACAGGGGGCAATCAGCCCCAGCATTTT
TRBJ2-7	-	TRBV11-2	TRBD2	CASSLGGLAVSYEQYF	TGTGCCAGCAGCTTAGGGGGACTAGCGGTGTCCTACGAGCAGTACTTC
TRBJ2-7	few	TRBV2	-	CASSGTYEQYF	TGTGCCAGCAGTGGCACCTACGAGCAGTACTTC
TRBJ2-3	-	TRBV11-2	TRBD1	CASSLRAGTGSTDTQYF	TGTGCCAGCAGCTTAAGGGCCGGGACAGGGTCCACAGATACGCAGTATTTT
TRBJ2-1	-	TRBV11-2	-	CASSLGPGQTSYNEQFF	TGTGCCAGCAGCTTAGGCCCCGGACAGACGTCCTACAATGAGCAGTTCTTC
TRBJ1-3	-	TRBV4-2	-	CASSQDRGVGNTIYF	TGTGCCAGCAGCCAAGATAGAGGGGTTGGAAACACCATATATTTT
TRBJ1-5	-	TRBV19	-	CASQPRTAYSNQPQHF	TGTGCCAGTCAGCCCCGGACAGCTTATAGCAATCAGCCCCAGCATTTT
TRBJ2-7	-	TRBV29-1	-	CSVYSGMYYEQYF	TGCAGCGTTTACTCAGGGATGTACTACGAGCAGTACTTC
TRBJ2-1	-	TRBV6-1	-	CASSEVPLQQFF	TGTGCCAGCAGTGAGGTCCCGCTTCAGCAGTTCTTC
TRBJ1-6	-	TRBV18	-	CASLPTRDSPLHF	TGTGCCAGCCTCCCGACCCGGGATTCACCCCTCCACTTT
TRBJ1-1	-	TRBV28	-	CASSSPGLNTEAFF	TGTGCCAGCAGTTCCCCGGGGTTGAACACTGAAGCTTTCTTT
TRBJ2-2	-	TRBV2	TRBD1	CASSHRGDYENTGELFF	TGTGCCAGCAGTCACAGGGGTGACTATGAGAACACCGGGGAGCTGTTTTTT
TRBJ2-1	-	TRBV19	TRBD1	CASSIGTGINEQFF	TGTGCCAGTAGTATAGGGACAGGCATCAATGAGCAGTTCTTC
TRBJ1-4	-	TRBV7-2	TRBD1	CASSLVRDSGKLFF	TGTGCCAGCAGCTTAGTCCGGGACAGCGGAAAACTGTTTTTT
TRBJ2-6	-	TRBV30	-	CAWNRLSGANVLTF	TGTGCCTGGAATCGGTTGTCTGGGGCCAACGTCCTGACTTTC
TRBJ2-7	-	TRBV7-9	-	CASSLETAGEQYF	TGTGCCAGCAGCTTGGAGACAGCGGGCGAGCAGTACTTC
TRBJ1-3	-	TRBV6-5	-	CASSYSRGGGNTIYF	TGTGCCAGCAGTTACTCTAGGGGCGGTGGAAACACCATATATTTT
TRBJ2-5	-	TRBV11-3	TRBD1	CASRTMDRGHQETQYF	TGTGCCAGCAGAACAATGGACAGGGGACACCAAGAGACCCAGTACTTC
TRBJ2-2	-	TRBV27	TRBD2	CASSRRGLAGVYAGELFF	TGTGCCAGCAGCCGTAGGGGACTAGCTGGGGTGTACGCCGGGGAGCTGTTTTTT
TRBJ2-1	-	TRBV11-3	-	CASSFTRENEQFF	TGTGCCAGCAGCTTTACCAGGGAGAATGAGCAGTTCTTC
TRBJ2-5	-	TRBV28	TRBD1	CASSQTGFRETQYF	TGTGCCAGCAGCCAGACAGGGTTTAGGGAGACCCAGTACTTC
TRBJ2-2	-	TRBV5-1	-	CASSGMTVNTGELFF	TGCGCCAGCAGCGGAATGACAGTTAACACCGGGGAGCTGTTTTTT
TRBJ1-1	-	TRBV25-1	TRBD1	CASSDGQGLGDTEAFF	TGTGCCAGCAGTGATGGACAGGGGTTAGGGGACACTGAAGCTTTCTTT
TRBJ1-1	-	TRBV28	-	CASSPRSVKRTMNTEAFF	TGTGCCAGCAGTCCCCGCTCGGTTAAAAGGACCATGAACACTGAAGCTTTCTTT
TRBJ2-1	-	TRBV19	TRBD1	CASSVRTGSDEQFF	TGTGCCAGTAGTGTAAGGACAGGTTCCGATGAGCAGTTCTTC
TRBJ1-1	-	TRBV18	-	CASSSRDGTEAFF	TGTGCCAGCTCCTCCAGGGATGGGACTGAAGCTTTCTTT
TRBJ2-7	-	TRBV29-1	TRBD1	CSVVIGTGKSYEQYF	TGCAGCGTTGTAATAGGGACAGGAAAGTCCTACGAGCAGTACTTC
TRBJ1-4	-	TRBV19	-	CASSGTGATNEKLFF	TGTGCCAGTAGTGGGACTGGGGCAACTAATGAAAAACTGTTTTTT
TRBJ1-5	-	TRBV27	-	CASSRGWQPYSNQPQHF	TGTGCCAGCAGCCGAGGGTGGCAGCCCTATAGCAATCAGCCCCAGCATTTT
TRBJ2-7	-	TRBV4-1	TRBD1	CASSQAGTGGIEQYF	TGCGCCAGCAGCCAAGCCGGGACAGGGGGCATCGAGCAGTACTTC
TRBJ1-3	-	TRBV9	TRBD1	CASSVGQGGNTIYF	TGTGCCAGCAGCGTTGGACAGGGAGGAAACACCATATATTTT